This T cell receptor beta chain was captured by sequencing in a study of chemoradiotherapy in HPV16-positive cancers. Regarding the study as a whole: For HPV16-positive patients, expanding HPV-responsive T cells associated with longer recurrence-free survival. During treatment, candidate HPV-specific clones and E7-related motifs expanded in tumor.

The data were produced by immunoSEQ multiplex PCR, yet TCRdb's version contains in-frame clones alone and is incomplete. The table lists approximately 9,700 clones, about 80% of them singletons. As to this clone: Its antigen is not known.

Looked up from germline, CDR1 is KGHSH and CDR2 is LQKENI. The V and J ends lost 6 bases and 6 bases respectively, with 9 bases between them. CDR3 length: 12 amino acids. This TCR was sampled from a human donor with HPV-associated anogenital cancer. This rearrangement joins TRBV18 to TRBJ2-1; maybe TRBD2 (6 bases). The specimen was tumor tissue, collected from a patient who underwent chemoradiotherapy. The CDR3 sequence is CASSGGFNEQFF. Here the CDR3 DNA reads TGTGCCAGCTCCGGAGGGTTCAATGAGCAGTTCTTC.